Listed here are 22 T cell receptor beta chains from one sample, sequenced in a study of cytomegalovirus exposure and HLA in healthy donors. The PCR employed 60 Vbeta primers together with 13 Jbeta primers. The protocol was immunoSEQ multiplex PCR, while the TCRdb copy is restricted to in-frame clones and leaves out a portion. Of over 150,000 clones listed, 65% to 70% are singletons. Specimen: PBMCs. The receptors were sampled from a woman under 30 in good health and CMV-seropositive.

The chain is built from TRBV18 and TRBJ2-6; 7 positions match TRBD1. V trimming: 1 base; J trimming: 0 bases; junction bases outside the gene matches: 12. Germline V gene lookup returns CDR1 KGHSH and CDR2 LQKENI. This CDR3 region has 20 residues. In DNA form, the CDR3 reads TGTGCCAGCTCACCACGGGCAAGGGACAGCTACAACTCTGGGGCCAACGTCCTGACTTTC. This codes for CASSPRARDSYNSGANVLTF.

The chain combines TRBV7-3 with TRBJ2-1; 7 nucleotides line up with TRBD2. In germline, CDR1 is SGHTA, CDR2 FQGTGA. The CDR3 extends over 18 amino acids. V lost 3 bases and J lost 1; bases outside the gene matches: 12. The CDR3 region is CASSFAYGAGESYNEQFF. In DNA form, the CDR3 reads TGTGCCAGCAGCTTCGCGTATGGTGCGGGGGAATCCTACAATGAGCAGTTCTTC.

The chain employs TRBV7-2 and TRBJ1-3; D possibly corresponds to TRBD1 (5 bases). Germline CDR1 is SGHTA and CDR2 is FQGNSA. This CDR3 contains 17 residues. Between the trimmed V and J ends, which lost 4 bases and 0 bases, there was a span of 16 bases. The CDR3 loop is CASSSKGHSLSGNTIYF. In nucleotides, the CDR3 is TGTGCCAGCAGCTCTAAGGGGCATAGCCTCTCTGGAAACACCATATATTTT.

The gene calls are TRBV19 and TRBJ2-2, with TRBD1 matching 12 bases. The germline V gene encodes CDR1 LNHDA and CDR2 SQIVND (reference sequence). This CDR3 has 17 residues. V shed 6 bases, J shed 4 bases, and the junction held 9 bases outside the gene matches. The CDR3 DNA is TGTGCCAGTAGAAAAATCGGGACAGGGGGCTTCACCGGGGAGCTGTTTTTT. Protein sequence: CASRKIGTGGFTGELFF.

The genes are TRBV9 and TRBJ2-7; possibly TRBD1 for D (5 bases). Germline loops: CDR1 SGDLS, CDR2 YYNGEE. V lost 4 bases to trimming and J lost 1 base, with 12 bases between them. The length of the CDR3 is 14 residues. The CDR3 loop reads CASSREYRSYEQYF. For the CDR3, the DNA is TGTGCCAGCAGCAGGGAATACAGGTCCTACGAGCAGTACTTC.

The chain uses TRBV28 and TRBJ2-7, with D unresolved. Trimming pared 1 base from V and 4 bases from J, leaving 5 bases between. In germline, CDR1 is MDHEN, CDR2 SYDVKM. The CDR3 length is 12 residues. CDR3 DNA: TGTGCCAGCAGTTTATTTCAATACGAGCAGTACTTC. This codes for CASSLFQYEQYF.

This clone was observed once. V and J are TRBV7-2 and TRBJ1-4, with a tentative D call TRBD1 (6 bases). The CDR3 has 15 amino acids. V shed 4 bases and J shed 6 bases, with 15 bases lying between them. CDR1 is SGHTA, CDR2 FQGNSA, per germline. The CDR3 sequence: CASSSLMGADEKLFF. CDR3 sequence (DNA): TGTGCCAGCAGCTCCCTGATGGGGGCGGATGAAAAACTGTTTTTT.

The chain carries TRBV30 and TRBJ2-4; D might be TRBD1 (5 bases). The V end lost 4 bases, the J end lost 1 base, and 5 bases lay between the germline ends. The CDR3 totals 12 residues. The germline V gene encodes CDR1 GTSNPN and CDR2 SVGIG (reference sequence). CDR3 in DNA: TGTGCCTGGAAGGGGGCCAAAAACATTCAGTACTTC. Translation gives CAWKGAKNIQYF.

The chain is built from TRBV14 and TRBJ2-7, with TRBD1 identical over 7 bases. The CDR3 runs to 13 residues. CDR1 SGHDN and CDR2 FVKESK come from the germline V gene. With V trimmed by 6 bases and J by 5 bases, 7 bases remained unmatched. The CDR3 sequence: CASSSIQGNEQYF. The CDR3 nucleotides are TGTGCCAGCAGTAGCATACAGGGGAACGAGCAGTACTTC.

The rearrangement links TRBV7-3 to TRBJ2-3, with 8 positions matching TRBD1. Trimming cost V 5 bases and J 2 bases; bases outside gene matches: 6. CDR1 is SGHTA and CDR2 is FQGTGA in the germline V gene. This CDR3 is 15 amino acids long. The CDR3 sequence: CASSVTGVYTDTQYF. In DNA, the CDR3 is TGTGCCAGCAGCGTGACAGGGGTTTACACAGATACGCAGTATTTT. Filled out from reference TRBV7-3 and TRBJ2-3, the complete variable domain reads GAGVSQTPSNKVTEKGKYVELRCDPISGHTALYWYRQSLGQGPEFLIYFQGTGAADDSGLPNDRFFAVRPEGSVSTLKIQRTERGDSAVYLCASSVTGVYTDTQYFGPGTRLTVL.

This sequence joins TRBV6-5 and TRBJ1-2; possible D gene TRBD1, 6 bases. V was shortened by 4 bases and J by 8 bases, with 23 bases between the two germline ends. Per the germline V gene, CDR1 is MNHEY and CDR2 is SVGAGI. This CDR3 is 16 amino acids long. The CDR3 loop reads CASSLGTPSPRGGYTF. DNA for the CDR3: TGTGCCAGCAGTTTGGGGACACCGAGTCCGAGGGGAGGCTACACCTTC.

The table lists this clone with a few counts. The rearrangement uses TRBV2 and TRBJ1-1, with 10 nucleotides matching TRBD1. This CDR3 region has 14 residues. V trimming: 5 bases; J trimming: 4 bases; junction bases outside the gene matches: 4. Germline CDR1 SNHLY, CDR2 FYNNEI. Here the CDR3 DNA reads TGTGCCAGCAGTCCGACAGGGGGCGTCACTGAAGCTTTCTTT. Translated, it gives CASSPTGGVTEAFF.

The J gene is TRBJ2-7, the V gene TRBV5-5; 9 positions agree with TRBD1. V was pared by 4 bases and J by 5 bases, with 10 bases of the junction left unmatched. Germline V gene sequence: CDR1 SGHKS, CDR2 YYEKEE (reference sequence). The CDR3 has 15 amino acids. The CDR3 sequence is CASSQAGTGSNEQYF. The CDR3 DNA reads TGTGCCAGCAGCCAGGCCGGGACAGGGTCCAACGAGCAGTACTTC. The full variable domain, rest sourced from reference TRBV5-5 and TRBJ2-7, is DAGVTQSPTHLIKTRGQQVTLRCSPISGHKSVSWYQQVLGQGPQFIFQYYEKEERGRGNFPDRFSARQFPNYSSELNVNALLLGDSALYLCASSQAGTGSNEQYFGPGTRLTVT.

With regard to this clone: The same CDR3 arises from other DNA sequences in this sample as well. The chain is built from TRBV9 and TRBJ2-5, with 7 bases aligning to TRBD1. This CDR3 contains 13 residues. V shed 3 bases and J 2 bases; nucleotides not matched to a gene: 1. CDR1 and CDR2 (germline): SGDLS, YYNGEE. This CDR3 reads CASSGQGQETQYF. DNA for the CDR3: TGTGCCAGCAGCGGACAGGGTCAAGAGACCCAGTACTTC.

This clone was detected a few times. The chain recombines TRBV2 with TRBJ1-5, with D perhaps TRBD1 (5 bases). The CDR3 covers 13 residues. Germline V gene lookup returns CDR1 SNHLY and CDR2 FYNNEI. Deletions cut 8 bases from V and 4 bases from J, with 12 bases between. This CDR3 reads CASREGRNQPQHF. The CDR3 coding sequence is TGTGCCAGCCGGGAGGGACGGAATCAGCCCCAGCATTTT.

This clone was observed once. V is TRBV27 and J is TRBJ2-1; the match to TRBD2 covers 9 bases. Per germline, CDR1 MNHEY and CDR2 SMNVEV (reference sequence). The CDR3 is made up of 16 amino acids. After removal of 5 bases from V and 8 bases from J, the junction contained 13 bases not matched to a gene. CDR3 nucleotide sequence: TGTGCCAGCAGTCCGGAGGGACTAGCTTTTAGCGATGAGCAGTTCTTC. Protein sequence: CASSPEGLAFSDEQFF.

This chain connects TRBV9 to TRBJ1-2; tentatively, D is TRBD1 (6 bases). The CDR3 spans 15 residues. Looked up from germline, CDR1 is SGDLS and CDR2 is YYNGEE. V was clipped by 0 bases and J by 8 bases, with 17 bases between them. The CDR3 sequence: CASSVDSSGVWGYTF. CDR3 sequence (DNA): TGTGCCAGCAGCGTAGACTCCTCAGGGGTTTGGGGCTACACCTTC.

This clone appeared a few times. CDR3 sequence (DNA): TGTGCCAGCTCACCACGATCAGCGGGGGAGCAGTACTTC. Encoded protein: CASSPRSAGEQYF. The rearrangement uses TRBV18 and TRBJ2-7; 7 bases fit TRBD2. J lost 7 bases, V lost 1 base, and 4 bases had no gene match. Germline CDR1 and CDR2: KGHSH and LQKENI. The CDR3 runs 13 residues.

A few counts support this clone. The gene calls are TRBV6-1 and TRBJ2-7, with TRBD2 matching over 8 bases. The germline V gene encodes CDR1 MNHNS and CDR2 SASEGT. V was pared by 4 bases and J by 3 bases, with 11 bases of the junction left unmatched. The CDR3 sequence is 16 residues long. CDR3 DNA: TGTGCCAGCAGTGCGACTGCTCCGGGACTAGACTACGAGCAGTACTTC. Translating it yields CASSATAPGLDYEQYF.

This chain links TRBV7-9 with TRBJ1-3, with 7 nucleotides matching TRBD1. Germline V CDR1 and CDR2: SEHNR, FQNEAQ (reference sequence). This CDR3 comprises 16 residues. Losses at the gene ends were 8 bases for V and 0 bases for J; bases not matched to a gene: 10. In nucleotides, the CDR3 is TGTGCCAGCTCCCGGGTACAGGGGAGCTCTGGAAACACCATATATTTT. Residues: CASSRVQGSSGNTIYF.

This chain joins TRBV21-1 and TRBJ2-1; TRBD2, the D gene given by the table, was not confirmed from the DNA. TRBV21-1 is labeled a pseudogene. This CDR3 contains 18 residues. As DNA, the CDR3 is TGTGCCAGCAGCAAATCCGGTAAAACCGGGAGCGACTACAATGAGCAGTTCTTC. Amino acids: CASSKSGKTGSDYNEQFF.

V usage is TRBV27 and J usage is TRBJ2-7; D perhaps matches TRBD1 (6 bases). There are 14 residues in the CDR3. CDR1 is MNHEY and CDR2 is SMNVEV in the germline V gene (reference sequence). Trimming left V 2 bases short and J 3 bases short, with 11 bases between. The CDR3: CASSLGTPFYEQYF. The CDR3 DNA is TGTGCCAGCAGTTTAGGGACACCCTTCTACGAGCAGTACTTC.